This T cell receptor beta chain stems from a study of T cell responses to AZD1222 COVID-19 vaccine. Whole-study results and caveats: Every sample of the repertoires postdated the peak T cell response. Elevations in Spike-specific TCR breadth and depth followed administration of two AZD1222 doses. Among spike-specific TCRs, nearly half reportedly target unmutated variant regions. Donors were mostly white British, more females; clonal diversity possibly underestimated.

The CDR3 is 11 residues long. V lost 8 bases and J lost 8, with 12 bases in between. The germline V gene encodes CDR1 MDHEN and CDR2 SYDVKM. Comment on this clone: What it binds is unknown.

The protocol was immunoSEQ multiplex PCR, while the TCRdb copy is restricted to in-frame clones and leaves out a portion. The sample has 210,000 or so clones, around 94% seen once. The input for sequencing was peripheral blood, taken 28 days after the second dose of the MenACWY control vaccine. This TCR came from an adult who received the MenACWY meningococcal vaccine as a control. The chain is built from TRBV28 and TRBJ1-2; D is unresolved. Here the CDR3 DNA reads TGTGCCAGCGGCTATGAAAGGGGCTACACCTTC. Translation: CASGYERGYTF.